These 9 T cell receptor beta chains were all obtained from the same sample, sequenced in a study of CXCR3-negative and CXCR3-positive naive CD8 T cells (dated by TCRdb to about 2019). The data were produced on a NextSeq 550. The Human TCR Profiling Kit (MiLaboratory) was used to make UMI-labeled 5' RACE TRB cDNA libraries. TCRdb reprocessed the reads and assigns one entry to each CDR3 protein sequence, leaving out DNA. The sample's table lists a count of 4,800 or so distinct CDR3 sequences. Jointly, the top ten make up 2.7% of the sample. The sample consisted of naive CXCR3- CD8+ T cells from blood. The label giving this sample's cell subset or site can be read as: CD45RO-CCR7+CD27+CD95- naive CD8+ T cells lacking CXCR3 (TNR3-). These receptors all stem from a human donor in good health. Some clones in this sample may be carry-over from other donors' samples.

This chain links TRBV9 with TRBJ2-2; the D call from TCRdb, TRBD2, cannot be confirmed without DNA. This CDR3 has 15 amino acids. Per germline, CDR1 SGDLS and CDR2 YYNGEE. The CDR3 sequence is CASSATSGNTGELFF.

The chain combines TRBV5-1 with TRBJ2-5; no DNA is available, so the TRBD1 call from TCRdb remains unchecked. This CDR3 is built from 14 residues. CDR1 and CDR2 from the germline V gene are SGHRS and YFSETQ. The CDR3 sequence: CASSLATGLETQYF. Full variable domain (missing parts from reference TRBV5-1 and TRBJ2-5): KAGVTQTPRYLIKTRGQQVTLSCSPISGHRSVSWYQQTPGQGLQFLFEYFSETQRNKGNFPGRFSGRQFSNSRSEMNVSTLELGDSALYLCASSLATGLETQYFGPGTRLLVL.

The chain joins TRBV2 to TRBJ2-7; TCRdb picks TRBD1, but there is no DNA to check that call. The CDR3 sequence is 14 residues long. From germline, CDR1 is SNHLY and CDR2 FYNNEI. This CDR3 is CASGAGTGQYEQYF.

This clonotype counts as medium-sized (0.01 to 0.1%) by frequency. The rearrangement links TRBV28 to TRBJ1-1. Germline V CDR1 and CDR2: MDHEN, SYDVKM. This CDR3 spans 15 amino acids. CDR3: CASTLGPAAGAEAFF.

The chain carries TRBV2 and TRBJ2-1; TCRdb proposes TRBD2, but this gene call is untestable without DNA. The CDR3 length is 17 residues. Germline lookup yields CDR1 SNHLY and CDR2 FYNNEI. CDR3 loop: CAIPGLAGVTSYNEQFF.

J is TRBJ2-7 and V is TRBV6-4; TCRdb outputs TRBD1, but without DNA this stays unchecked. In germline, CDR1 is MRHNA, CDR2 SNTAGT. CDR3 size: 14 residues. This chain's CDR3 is CANLNRDSSYEQYF.

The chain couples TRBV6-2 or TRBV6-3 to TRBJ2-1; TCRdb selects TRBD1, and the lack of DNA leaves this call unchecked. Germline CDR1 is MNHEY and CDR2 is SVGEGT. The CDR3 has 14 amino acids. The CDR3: CASTTTSRQDEQFF.

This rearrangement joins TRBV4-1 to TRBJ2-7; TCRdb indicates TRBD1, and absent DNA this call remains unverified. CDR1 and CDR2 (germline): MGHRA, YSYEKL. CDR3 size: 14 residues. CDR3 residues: CASSQEGTGGEQYF.

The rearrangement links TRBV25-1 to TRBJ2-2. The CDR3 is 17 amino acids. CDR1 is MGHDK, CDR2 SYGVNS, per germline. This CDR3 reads CASSESGGEPFSGELFF.